This T cell receptor beta chain was profiled in a study of blood T cell repertoires in COVID-19. At the level of the study: Researchers got acute and convalescent COVID-19 samples from the United States, Italy and Spain. PBMCs, B-cell-depleted T cells, or T cells were the source of the cDNA or gDNA that made up the material.

V was cut by 6 bases and J by 2 bases, with 15 bases left in between. The CDR3 consists of 15 residues. Germline V CDR1 and CDR2: SGHRS, YFSETQ. Original handling: Nucleated cell number was recorded as an estimate derived from reference gene primer amplification. Method: immunoSEQ multiplex PCR; TCRdb's copy keeps in-frame clones and lacks some. The DNA was the basis for D and trimming; V, J and clone size are from that table. In the table there are around 380,000 clones, around 84% of which are singletons. This TCR came from a human donor with acute or convalescent COVID-19. The donor label of this sample is uncertain. The sample consisted of peripheral blood. This chain joins TRBV5-1 and TRBJ2-1; D is perhaps TRBD2 (5 bases). The CDR3 nucleotides read TGCGCCAGCAAACCGGGGTTGGGCCCCTACAATGAGCAGTTCTTC. This gives the protein CASKPGLGPYNEQFF.